The 18 T cell receptor beta chains presented below share a single source sample, sequenced in a study of PD-1 blockade in classical Hodgkin lymphoma. This sample's time point: newly diagnosed, previously untreated cHL patient sample. Magnetic depletion of unwanted cells isolated CD4+ T cells from thawed PBMCs. TCRdb keeps only in-frame clones here, not all; method: immunoSEQ multiplex PCR. The data contain around 15,000 clones, 80% to 95% of them singletons. Sequencing was performed on CD4+ T cells from blood. The receptor source for this set is a human donor with classical Hodgkin lymphoma.

The chain employs TRBV19 and TRBJ1-4, with D perhaps TRBD1 (5 bases). Trimming stripped 7 bases from V and 7 bases from J, with 13 bases between. Germline V gene lookup returns CDR1 LNHDA and CDR2 SQIVND (reference sequence). The CDR3 has 13 amino acids. CDR3 bases: TGTGCCAGTAATAACAGGCGAACTGAAAAACTGTTTTTT. It is translated as CASNNRRTEKLFF.

The J gene is TRBJ2-5, the V gene TRBV9; 8 bases line up with TRBD2. Trimming took 0 bases from V and 5 from J; bases not matched to a gene: 6. CDR1 is SGDLS and CDR2 is YYNGEE in the germline V gene. The CDR3 loop spans 15 amino acids. Written as DNA, the CDR3 is TGTGCCAGCAGCGTAGACAGCGGGAGTGGTGAGACCCAGTACTTC. Residues: CASSVDSGSGETQYF. Looking up the rest from reference TRBV9 and TRBJ2-5 gives the full variable domain: DSGVTQTPKHLITATGQRVTLRCSPRSGDLSVYWYQQSLDQGLQFLIQYYNGEERAKGNILERFSAQQFPDLHSELNLSSLELGDSALYFCASSVDSGSGETQYFGPGTRLLVL.

V is TRBV7-9 and J is TRBJ2-1; TRBD2 matches 9 bases. Germline trimming cut 2 bases from V and 2 bases from J; bases unmatched to any gene: 1. From germline, CDR1 is SEHNR and CDR2 FQNEAQ (reference sequence). CDR3 size: 15 residues. The CDR3 coding sequence is TGTGCCAGCAGCTTACAGCGGGGGGCCTACAATGAGCAGTTCTTC. Protein: CASSLQRGAYNEQFF. The full variable domain, completed using reference TRBV7-9 and TRBJ2-1, is DTGVSQNPRHKITKRGQNVTFRCDPISEHNRLYWYRQTLGQGPEFLTYFQNEAQLEKSRLLSDRFSAERPKGSFSTLEIQRTEQGDSAMYLCASSLQRGAYNEQFFGPGTRLTVL.

The chain joins TRBV19 to TRBJ1-2; 12 positions agree with TRBD1. The germline gives CDR1 LNHDA, CDR2 SQIVND (reference sequence). This CDR3 spans 18 amino acids. V gave up 7 bases and J gave up 3 bases; unmatched junction bases: 15. CDR3 region: CASTKTGTGGTRDYGYTF. CDR3 coding DNA: TGTGCCAGTACCAAAACTGGGACAGGGGGCACCAGAGACTATGGCTACACCTTC.

The chain is built from TRBV2 and TRBJ2-2; D uncertain. This CDR3 comprises 14 residues. The germline V gene encodes CDR1 SNHLY and CDR2 FYNNEI. V lost 7 bases, J lost 3 bases, and 12 bases lay in between. CDR3 residues: CASTFKQHTGELFF. As DNA, the CDR3 is TGTGCCAGCACTTTTAAGCAGCACACCGGGGAGCTGTTTTTT.

This chain uses TRBV11-2 with TRBJ2-7, with D hard to call. Germline V gene lookup returns CDR1 SGHAT and CDR2 FQNNGV. V was cut by 5 bases and J by 1 base, with 12 bases left in between. The CDR3 covers 14 residues. DNA for the CDR3: TGTGCCAGCAGCCTTTATACAGCTTCCTACGAGCAGTACTTC. The encoded protein is CASSLYTASYEQYF.

The chain links TRBV29-1 to TRBJ2-1; TRBD1 is a possible D gene (5 bases). The CDR3 length is 13 residues. Germline CDR1 and CDR2: SQVTM and ANQGSEA. V was cut by 4 bases and J by 8 bases, with 15 bases left in between. The CDR3 coding sequence is TGCAGCGTTGTTGGCAGGGCAATCCATGAGCAGTTCTTC. This translates into CSVVGRAIHEQFF.

This chain links TRBV7-9 with TRBJ2-7; no clear D. The CDR3 is 13 amino acids. V was shortened by 4 bases and J by 1 base, with 8 bases between the two germline ends. From germline, CDR1 is SEHNR and CDR2 FQNEAQ (reference sequence). In DNA, the CDR3 is TGTGCCAGCAGCTCCGGGCCATCCTACGAGCAGTACTTC. Translated: CASSSGPSYEQYF.

The chain couples TRBV6-1 to TRBJ2-1; D unresolved. The CDR3 totals 11 residues. Germline V gives CDR1 MNHNS, CDR2 SASEGT. Trimming removed 6 bases from V and 8 bases from J, with 8 bases in between. The CDR3 spells CASRTYDEQFF. The DNA for the CDR3 is TGTGCCAGCAGGACTTATGATGAGCAGTTCTTC.

The chain couples TRBV29-1 to TRBJ2-1, with D perhaps matching TRBD2 (6 bases). Trimming removed 6 bases at V and 12 bases at J, with 12 bases between. There are 10 residues in the CDR3. Germline CDR1 SQVTM, CDR2 ANQGSEA. CDR3 residues: CSVIGGRQFF. DNA of the CDR3: TGCAGCGTCATCGGGGGAAGGCAGTTCTTC.

The chain employs TRBV11-3 and TRBJ2-7, with D possibly being TRBD1 (5 bases). The germline V and J ends were trimmed by 4 bases and 6 bases, with 13 bases remaining between them. Germline CDR1 SGHNT, CDR2 YENEEA. The length of the CDR3 is 13 residues. The CDR3 coding sequence is TGTGCCAGCAGCTCACGAATGGGGCTCGAGCAGTACTTC. As protein: CASSSRMGLEQYF.

The chain recombines TRBV7-3 with TRBJ2-5; D perhaps matches TRBD2 (5 bases). The CDR3 is 14 residues long. Germline lookup yields CDR1 SGHTA and CDR2 FQGTGA. V dropped 3 bases and J dropped 2 bases, with 10 bases sitting between them. The CDR3 sequence is CASSFGAGQETQYF. The CDR3 DNA reads as TGTGCCAGCAGCTTCGGCGCGGGTCAAGAGACCCAGTACTTC.

DNA of the CDR3: TGTGCCAGCAGTGGGGCAGGCCTCCCAGCGGAGACCCAGTACTTC. Its translation: CASSGAGLPAETQYF. The rearrangement links TRBV6-1 to TRBJ2-5; D not certain. The CDR3 length is 15 residues. Germline assignment: CDR1 MNHNS and CDR2 SASEGT. The V and J ends lost 4 bases and 5 bases respectively, with 17 bases between them.

The chain joins TRBV9 to TRBJ2-3, with 8 bases matching TRBD1. The CDR3 length is 16 residues. V gave up 0 bases and J gave up 5 bases; unmatched junction bases: 8. Germline V gene lookup returns CDR1 SGDLS and CDR2 YYNGEE. The CDR3 DNA reads as TGTGCCAGCAGCGTAGGTTCAGGGGGCGAGGGAGATACGCAGTATTTT. Amino acid sequence: CASSVGSGGEGDTQYF.

The V and J genes are TRBV6-1 and TRBJ2-7, with a tentative D call TRBD1 (5 bases). The CDR3 totals 13 residues. The germline V gene has CDR1 MNHNS and CDR2 SASEGT. The V and J ends lost 5 bases and 3 bases respectively, with 11 bases between them. CDR3 sequence reads: CASSTSGFYEQYF. The CDR3, as DNA: TGTGCCAGCAGTACTTCAGGGTTCTACGAGCAGTACTTC.

The chain couples TRBV6-1 to TRBJ2-5; D call uncertain. The DNA end favors TRBJ2-7, so the J call may be wrong. This CDR3 has 12 amino acids. Per the germline V gene, CDR1 is MNHNS and CDR2 is SASEGT. CDR3 sequence: CASSDSTYEQYF. CDR3 DNA sequence: TGTGCCAGCAGTGATTCGACGTACGAGCAGTACTTC.

The rearrangement links TRBV27 to TRBJ2-2; D is perhaps TRBD2 (5 bases). Germline V gene sequence: CDR1 MNHEY, CDR2 SMNVEV (reference sequence). This CDR3 is built from 15 residues. The ends were cut back, 1 base at V and 5 bases at J, with 11 bases in the middle. The CDR3 nucleotides read TGTGCCAGCAGTTTATTAGGGAGACGTACCGGGGAGCTGTTTTTT. It codes for CASSLLGRRTGELFF.

The V and J genes are TRBV5-1 and TRBJ2-3, with D possibly TRBD2 on 5 matching bases. Germline CDR1 is SGHRS and CDR2 is YFSETQ. CDR3 length: 14 amino acids. The V gene lost 3 bases and the J gene lost 2 bases, with 10 bases spanning the gap. The CDR3 DNA follows: TGCGCCAGCAGCTCCCCGGGGTACACAGATACGCAGTATTTT. It translates to CASSSPGYTDTQYF.